The rows below give T cell receptor beta chains drawn from one sample of a study of cytomegalovirus exposure and HLA in healthy donors. The method was immunoSEQ multiplex PCR; TCRdb's version includes in-frame clones alone and lacks a portion of them. The sample includes 85,000 to 100,000 clones, around 64% of them seen just once. The sequencing sample was made of PBMCs. All receptors derive from a man in his sixties in good health and CMV-seronegative. Each CDR3 is given with its conserved first and last residue. Size is omitted from some rows. Given values are once, few, many or a class for expanded clones.

v_call clone_size cdr3_aa
TRBV7-7 once CASSPASGGTQYF
TRBV7-9 . CASSPSGAGNEQFF
TRBV11-2 . CASSPGAGRGTEAFF
TRBV4-2 . CASSQGAGQGISPLHF
TRBV7-8 . CASSLITDLIYGYTF
TRBV2 once CASSETGVTEAFF
TRBV4-2 once CASSQGGQSNQPQHF
TRBV14 . CASSYSGGSYEQYF
TRBV10-1 . CASSRTGYEQYF
TRBV13 . CASQGWGLSGDEQFF
TRBV28 . CASSLGGTSTEAFF
TRBV5-4 . CASSTRTGDEKLFF
TRBV27 . CASSLEQHQPQHF
TRBV2 . CASSEGTGLNEQYF
TRBV6-5 . CASRWDRDTEAFF
TRBV27 . CASSLSGQGASWSGNTIYF
TRBV6-4 few CASSPGQENNEQFF
TRBV2 . CASRGLGTAGELFF
TRBV27 . CASSLGDRVSDTQYF